This T cell receptor beta chain comes out of a study of early T cells in non-severe SARS-CoV-2 infection (dated by TCRdb to the early 2020s). For the study in its entirety: Bulk RNA from unsorted whole blood was used for TCR sequencing, so alpha and beta chains could not be paired. Broad study findings and their caveats: Matching against VDJdb was skewed toward anti-spike CD8 responses, likely underestimated virus-specific expansions, and missed private and CD4 specificities.

Including the terminal cysteine and phenylalanine, the CDR3 comprises 16 residues. Just CDR3 DNA is preserved here, 48 bases in frame from base 1. The CDR1 and CDR2 encoded by the germline V gene are SGHNT and YENEEA. V drops 5 bases and J drops 4 bases, leaving 21 bases in between. The protocol used for the library was 5' RACE. Instrument used: NextSeq 500. The TCR library protocol attached unique molecular identifiers to individual cDNA molecules to correct for sequencing error and PCR bias. Sequencing covered both TCR alpha and beta chains, and within each sample the abundances of alpha and beta sequences were tightly co-correlated. The authors' analysis ran thus. Decombinator V4 was used to annotate the V gene, J gene and CDR3 of the TCR sequences. TCRs were defined as expanded if a significant change between any two time points was detected under a Poisson model with p below 0.0001. TCR abundances were normalised to the total number of TCRs sequenced per sample and were expressed as counts per million. TRAV1-2 paired with TRAJ12, TRAJ20 or TRAJ33 defined MAIT TCRs, while TRAV10 paired with TRAJ18 defined iNKT TCRs. VDJdb, accessed on 1 November 2021, was searched for TCRs annotated for CMV, EBV and SARS-CoV-2, and TCRs annotated for more than one antigen were excluded. In TCRdb, the public reads were trimmed at Q25 with fastp and aligned with MiXCR, with productive beta chains retained. Duplicate CDR3 protein sequences are folded into a single record with the most common DNA and genes. The V and J calls follow TCRdb's processing rather than the paper's. Counted in this sample were 100,000 to 120,000 distinct CDR3 sequences; roughly an eighth of them appeared once. The ten biggest clones cover around 3% of the sample.

As for this clonotype: Its antigen is currently not known. No base qualities exist here, and no much larger clone lies one base off it.

Set within a cohort of healthcare workers in London, UK, this nested case-control study involved weekly PCR testing of nasopharyngeal swabs along with blood sampling. Healthcare workers were recruited during the week of the UK lockdown, between 23 and 31 March 2020, and followed weekly for up to about 15 weeks. Sequenced material: whole blood. The receptor chain draws on TRBV11-3 and TRBJ2-7; a tentative D call is TRBD1 (6 bases match). The receptor was derived from an adult who was a healthcare worker with PCR-confirmed SARS-CoV-2 infection or an uninfected control (not recorded which). The CDR3 reads CASSPKGQPGLYEQYF. The DNA sequence is as follows: TGTGCCAGCAGCCCCAAAGGACAGCCCGGCCTGTACGAGCAGTACTTC.